This entry concerns a single TCR beta chain. There were TCR beta CDR3 regions amplified from RNA transcripts. When the TCR CDR3 underwent first-round RT-PCR, the HTBI primer set was used. TCRdb re-derived calls from the multiplex PCR reads in MiXCR, one entry per CDR3 protein. The sample holds approximately 510,000 distinct CDR3 sequences, less than 25% seen once. These data are taken from a study of T cells in Graves' hyperthyroidism and ophthalmopathy. The germline V gene encodes CDR1 MNHEY and CDR2 SVGEGT. The CDR3 sequence is 18 residues long. Unmatched junction bases numbered 19, after V lost 6 bases and J lost 4 bases.

The gene calls are TRBV6-2 or TRBV6-3 and TRBJ1-2; 8 bases are shared with TRBD1. Sequencing used blood. The clonotype was recovered from a man aged 18 to 35 with Graves' hyperthyroidism. The DNA of the CDR3 is TGTGCCAGCAGCCTATCGAGGACAGGGAAGCATAGCGGCTATGGCTACACCTTC. It translates to CASSLSRTGKHSGYGYTF.